These 15 T cell receptor beta chains came from one sample sequenced in a study of blood T cell repertoires in COVID-19. Profiled with immunoSEQ multiplex PCR; TCRdb holds only in-frame clones, not every one. This sample has about 190,000 clones; approximately 80% occur once, and the top ten carry about 14%. The sample was peripheral blood. These receptors all come from a man aged 45-65 years who had recovered from COVID-19.

The rearrangement joins TRBV21-1 to TRBJ2-7; the table's D call, TRBD2, has no DNA check behind it. TRBV21-1 is termed a pseudogene. This CDR3 has 17 amino acids. CDR3 loop: CASSKGGRLAGGSKQYF. The CDR3 bases are TGTGCCAGCAGCAAAGGGGGGAGACTAGCGGGAGGCTCCAAGCAGTACTTC.

V is TRBV5-5 and J is TRBJ2-7; D may be TRBD2 (6 bases). Trimming took off 4 bases at V and 7 bases at J, with 15 bases between the two ends. The length of the CDR3 is 13 residues. Germline CDR1 reads SGHKS; CDR2 reads YYEKEE (reference sequence). The CDR3 nucleotides read TGTGCCAGCAGCCCCGGGGACTCCACGGAGCAGTACTTC. It encodes CASSPGDSTEQYF.

The sample holds one count of this clone. CDR3 in DNA: TGTGCCAGCAGTTTAGAACTCAACCCCAAACCGTACGAGCAGTACTTC. It translates to CASSLELNPKPYEQYF. The chain is built from TRBV27 and TRBJ2-7; D not resolved. The CDR3 is 16 amino acids. Germline CDR1 is MNHEY and CDR2 is SMNVEV (reference sequence). V dropped 2 bases and J dropped 4 bases, with 18 bases sitting between them.

The V and J genes are TRBV7-2 and TRBJ2-7, with 12 positions matching TRBD1. This CDR3 region has 15 residues. From germline, CDR1 is SGHTA and CDR2 FQGNSA. V shed 2 bases and J 6 bases; nucleotides not matched to a gene: 5. CDR3 in amino acids: CASSLTGQGAAEQYF. In nucleotides, the CDR3 is TGTGCCAGCAGCTTAACGGGACAGGGGGCGGCCGAGCAGTACTTC.

V usage is TRBV5-1 and J usage is TRBJ1-4, with D possibly being TRBD1 (5 bases). Trimming removed 4 bases from V and 8 bases from J, with 24 bases in between. The CDR3 length is 17 residues. CDR1 and CDR2 from the germline V gene are SGHRS and YFSETQ. CDR3 nucleotide sequence: TGCGCCAGCAGCCCACCGGGAGGTGGGACCTGGAGCGAAAAACTGTTTTTT. It specifies CASSPPGGGTWSEKLFF.

The chain carries TRBV4-1 and TRBJ2-5; 8 nucleotides line up with TRBD1. V gave up 1 base and J gave up 5 bases; unmatched junction bases: 12. The CDR3 runs 17 residues. Germline V lookup: CDR1 MGHRA, CDR2 YSYEKL. For the CDR3, the DNA is TGCGCCAGCAGCCAAGGACCGATCGGCAGGGGGCAGGAGACCCAGTACTTC. Residues: CASSQGPIGRGQETQYF.

This chain uses TRBV11-2 with TRBJ2-2, with 7 bases lining up with TRBD1. This CDR3 has 16 residues. V shed 5 bases, J shed 0 bases, and the junction held 6 bases outside the gene matches. Germline V gene lookup returns CDR1 SGHAT and CDR2 FQNNGV. In DNA, the CDR3 is TGTGCCAGCAGCGCCCAGACAGGGACGAACACCGGGGAGCTGTTTTTT. It is translated as CASSAQTGTNTGELFF.

This chain joins TRBV7-9 and TRBJ2-7; 10 nucleotides align to TRBD1. The V and J ends lost 5 bases and 6 bases, in that order; junction bases with no gene match: 7. The CDR3 consists of 14 residues. CDR1 and CDR2 (germline): SEHNR, FQNEAQ (reference sequence). This chain's CDR3 is CASSPTGGIGEQYF. The CDR3 DNA sequence: TGTGCCAGCAGCCCGACAGGGGGCATCGGCGAGCAGTACTTC.

V usage is TRBV5-6 and J usage is TRBJ2-1, with 10 nucleotides matching TRBD2. Losses at the gene ends were 3 bases for V and 8 bases for J; bases not matched to a gene: 11. Germline V gene data show CDR1 as SGHDT and CDR2 as YYEEEE. This CDR3 region has 16 residues. In DNA form, the CDR3 reads TGTGCCAGCAGCTCTGGGGGAGCGGGAGGGCCATATGAGCAGTTCTTC. It specifies CASSSGGAGGPYEQFF.

This clone turned up a few times. V usage is TRBV10-1 and J usage is TRBJ2-7, with TRBD1 identical over 8 bases. The CDR3 totals 17 residues. CDR1 WNHNN and CDR2 SYGVQD come from the germline V gene (reference sequence). J was trimmed by 3 bases and V by 7 bases; bases with no gene match: 17. Here the CDR3 DNA reads TGCGCCAGCAACTCAATCAACGACAGGGGCTCCCTCTACGAGCAGTACTTC. Encoded protein: CASNSINDRGSLYEQYF.

This sequence joins TRBV7-6 and TRBJ2-1; 9 nucleotides match TRBD2. The germline V gene encodes CDR1 SGHVS and CDR2 FNYEAQ. V lost 6 bases to trimming and J lost 7 bases; unmatched junction nucleotides: 7. The CDR3 is made up of 14 amino acids. The CDR3 DNA is TGTGCCAGCAGTCGTAGCGGGAGCGTAAATGAGCAGTTCTTC. This sequence encodes CASSRSGSVNEQFF.

The rearrangement links TRBV7-2 to TRBJ2-5; a weak D match, TRBD1 (6 bases). Germline V gene lookup returns CDR1 SGHTA and CDR2 FQGNSA. The CDR3 contains 15 residues. V shed 0 bases and J shed 4 bases, with 12 bases lying between them. The CDR3 region is CASSLAGHHSETQYF. CDR3 DNA sequence: TGTGCCAGCAGCTTAGCGGGACACCACTCAGAGACCCAGTACTTC.

V is TRBV4-1 and J is TRBJ2-1; D may be TRBD2 (7 bases). The CDR3 is 18 residues long. CDR1 and CDR2 from the germline V gene are MGHRA and YSYEKL. V was trimmed by 3 bases and J by 5 bases, leaving 23 bases between them. The CDR3 coding sequence is TGCGCCAGCAGCCAGGGGGGACCGGGACTAAAGGGGGACAATGAGCAGTTCTTC. Amino acid sequence: CASSQGGPGLKGDNEQFF.

The rearrangement links TRBV7-2 to TRBJ2-5; perhaps TRBD2 as D (5 bases). The CDR3 runs to 14 residues. CDR1 and CDR2 (germline): SGHTA, FQGNSA. The germline V and J ends were trimmed by 6 bases and 5 bases, with 16 bases remaining between them. In nucleotides, the CDR3 is TGTGCCAGCAGACCAGGAGGCGTGTTGGAGACCCAGTACTTC. It is translated as CASRPGGVLETQYF.

This clone appeared a few times. The J gene is TRBJ2-6, the V gene TRBV29-1; D is perhaps TRBD2 (5 bases). Germline CDR1 SQVTM, CDR2 ANQGSEA. Trimming cost V 5 bases and J 7 bases, with 6 bases left between them. This CDR3 spans 11 amino acids. The CDR3 DNA sequence: TGCAGCGTTCCGGGAGCCAACGTCCTGACTTTC. This encodes CSVPGANVLTF.